This entry lists 13 T cell receptor beta chains sequenced from one sample in a study of blood T cell repertoires in COVID-19. TCRdb's copy holds only in-frame clones and misses some; the assay was immunoSEQ multiplex PCR. The sample has some 270,000 clones, roughly 84% seen once. Sequencing was carried out using peripheral blood. Receptors originate from a woman aged 40 to 50 who had recovered from COVID-19.

The gene calls are TRBV30 and TRBJ2-7; weak D call: TRBD1 (5 bases). CDR1 and CDR2 from the germline V gene are GTSNPN and SVGIG (reference sequence). The CDR3 has 14 amino acids. Trimming shortened V by 6 bases and J by 5 bases, and 20 bases separated the two germline ends. The CDR3: CACPCKGASDEQYF. The CDR3 nucleotides read TGTGCCTGCCCTTGTAAAGGGGCTTCGGACGAGCAGTACTTC.

This clone was observed once. The J gene is TRBJ1-1, the V gene TRBV2; D is ambiguous. Trimming stripped 10 bases from V and 3 bases from J, with 12 bases between. Germline CDR1 SNHLY, CDR2 FYNNEI. The CDR3 is 12 amino acids. CDR3 protein: CATSQTDTEAFF. The CDR3 nucleotides read TGTGCCACCTCCCAAACGGACACTGAAGCTTTCTTT.

This chain connects TRBV15 to TRBJ2-7; D possibly corresponds to TRBD1 (6 bases). Trimming pared 3 bases from V and 2 bases from J, leaving 8 bases between. This CDR3 is 13 amino acids long. Germline CDR1 reads LNHNV; CDR2 reads YYDKDF (reference sequence). This CDR3 is CATSRDSPYEQYF. In DNA form, the CDR3 reads TGTGCCACCAGCAGGGACAGTCCCTACGAGCAGTACTTC.

This chain links TRBV11-2 with TRBJ1-2, with TRBD1 matching over 9 bases. Trimming took 7 bases from V and 4 from J; bases not matched to a gene: 13. Germline loops: CDR1 SGHAT, CDR2 FQNNGV. The CDR3 runs 16 residues. In DNA form, the CDR3 reads TGTGCCAGCAACCGAGGGGACAGGGTCTCCCCCTATGGCTACACCTTC. It specifies CASNRGDRVSPYGYTF.

V usage is TRBV4-2 and J usage is TRBJ1-2; the D is unclear. The CDR3 consists of 13 residues. Germline CDR1 and CDR2: LGHNA and YNFKEQ. V lost 4 bases, J lost 7 bases, and 13 bases lay in between. Written as DNA, the CDR3 is TGTGCCAGCAGCCCAGGCAACGTACGTGGCTACACCTTC. As protein: CASSPGNVRGYTF.

CDR3 coding DNA: TGTGCCAGCAAGATCAAGGGGGCTGGCTATGGCTACACCTTC. This encodes CASKIKGAGYGYTF. The chain is built from TRBV6-6 and TRBJ1-2; TRBD1 matches at 7 bases. The V and J ends lost 7 bases and 4 bases, in that order; junction bases with no gene match: 9. The CDR3 covers 14 residues. Per germline, CDR1 MNHNY and CDR2 SVGAGI (reference sequence).

The V call is TRBV19, the J call TRBJ2-2; TRBD1 aligns across 10 bases. The CDR3 has 15 amino acids. Germline V CDR1 and CDR2: LNHDA, SQIVND (reference sequence). J gave up 5 bases and V 4 bases, and 4 bases lay outside the gene matches. DNA of the CDR3: TGTGCCAGTAGTAAAGACAGGGGGCTAACCGGGGAGCTGTTTTTT. It translates to CASSKDRGLTGELFF.

The rearrangement links TRBV30 to TRBJ2-2, with D tentatively TRBD1 (5 bases). The CDR3 loop spans 11 amino acids. CDR1 GTSNPN and CDR2 SVGIG come from the germline V gene (reference sequence). V lost 5 bases, J lost 9 bases, and 10 bases lay in between. The CDR3 sequence: CAWQGRRELFF. Here the CDR3 DNA reads TGTGCCTGGCAGGGCAGGAGGGAGCTGTTTTTT.

V is TRBV29-1 and J is TRBJ2-1; D might be TRBD1 (6 bases). CDR1 and CDR2 from the germline V gene are SQVTM and ANQGSEA. V was clipped by 5 bases and J by 5 bases, with 13 bases between them. This CDR3 spans 13 amino acids. The CDR3, as DNA: TGCAGCGTTCCTGGGACATTAAACAATGAGCAGTTCTTC. Residues: CSVPGTLNNEQFF.

The genes are TRBV10-3 and TRBJ1-6, with 11 positions matching TRBD1. The CDR3 sequence is 16 residues long. Germline CDR1 ENHRY, CDR2 SYGVKD. Unmatched junction bases numbered 6, after V lost 4 bases and J lost 7 bases. CDR3 amino acids: CAISATDRGRNSPLHF. CDR3 nucleotide sequence: TGTGCCATCAGTGCTACGGACAGGGGGCGAAATTCACCCCTCCACTTT.

V gene TRBV6-5 combines with J gene TRBJ2-7; 7 bases are a match to TRBD1. Germline V gives CDR1 MNHEY, CDR2 SVGAGI. V dropped 10 bases and J dropped 0; count of bases not matched to a gene: 3. This CDR3 comprises 12 residues. The CDR3 bases are TGTGCCACCAGACAGGGCTCCTACGAGCAGTACTTC. Translation gives CATRQGSYEQYF.

This clone came up a few times. This sequence joins TRBV10-3 and TRBJ2-1; D perhaps matches TRBD1 (6 bases). This CDR3 comprises 11 residues. Germline CDR1 reads ENHRY; CDR2 reads SYGVKD. The V gene lost 9 bases and the J gene lost 8 bases, with 11 bases spanning the gap. The CDR3, as DNA: TGTGCCATTAGACAGGTCGATGAGCAGTTCTTC. As protein: CAIRQVDEQFF.

This chain joins TRBV10-3 and TRBJ2-7, with a weak D call TRBD1 (6 bases). This CDR3 is built from 15 residues. The germline gives CDR1 ENHRY, CDR2 SYGVKD. Trimming removed 3 bases from V and 0 bases from J, with 12 bases in between. Here the CDR3 reads CAISDGTLSSYEQYF. Here the CDR3 DNA reads TGTGCCATCAGTGATGGGACACTGAGCTCCTACGAGCAGTACTTC.